A single sample is the source of the 24 T cell receptor beta chains below, sequenced in a study of blood T cells in healthy people across ages. The second PCR ran about 6 to 12 cycles with a sample-barcoded 5' primer and J-beta primers. TCRdb recomputed calls from the 5' RACE reads with MiXCR, one row per CDR3 protein. The sample holds approximately 1.5 million distinct CDR3 sequences, roughly 32% seen once. Source material: blood. These receptors all stem from a woman in her 30s in good health.

This rearrangement joins TRBV27 to TRBJ1-3, with no clear D. The CDR3 is 15 amino acids. V lost 0 bases to trimming and J lost 2 bases, with 8 bases between them. Looked up from germline, CDR1 is MNHEY and CDR2 is SMNVEV (reference sequence). The CDR3 loop is CASSLSVGTGNTIYF. The CDR3, as DNA: TGTGCCAGCAGTTTATCGGTGGGGACTGGAAACACCATATATTTT.

This clonotype turned up a few times. V usage is TRBV12-3 or TRBV12-4 and J usage is TRBJ1-5, with D maybe TRBD1 (5 bases). The length of the CDR3 is 14 residues. Between the trimmed V and J ends, which lost 6 bases and 6 bases, there was a span of 15 bases. CDR3 DNA sequence: TGTGCCAGCAGCCTTACAGGCCAGGGTCAGCCCCAGCATTTT. It encodes CASSLTGQGQPQHF.

This clonotype was found a few times. CDR3 bases: TGCAGCGTTGTGCTTGACAGGGGGCCGACCTACGAGCAGTACTTC. It specifies CSVVLDRGPTYEQYF. The rearrangement joins TRBV29-1 to TRBJ2-7; TRBD1 matches 10 bases. With 4 bases clipped from V and 2 bases from J, the junction kept 8 bases outside the gene matches. The CDR3 runs to 15 residues. In germline, CDR1 is SQVTM, CDR2 ANQGSEA.

The CDR3 DNA sequence: TGTGCCAGCAGCGTAGTGGGTAGCGGGAGGTATGAGCAGTTCTTC. This encodes CASSVVGSGRYEQFF. The rearrangement joins TRBV9 to TRBJ2-1; 10 positions match TRBD2. The trim removed 0 bases at V and 8 bases at J, leaving 5 bases unmatched. This CDR3 has 15 amino acids. Germline CDR1 SGDLS, CDR2 YYNGEE.

This clonotype was counted many times. The rearrangement links TRBV4-1 to TRBJ2-7; D remains ambiguous. The V end was cut by 1 base, the J end by 5 bases, with 12 bases between. In germline, CDR1 is MGHRA, CDR2 YSYEKL. This CDR3 spans 14 amino acids. Written as DNA, the CDR3 is TGCGCCAGCAGCCAAGTTGAACAGTTGCACGAGCAGTACTTC. Residues: CASSQVEQLHEQYF.

There are many counts of this clonotype. The chain employs TRBV27 and TRBJ1-5; D is undetermined. From germline, CDR1 is MNHEY and CDR2 SMNVEV (reference sequence). V was trimmed by 4 bases and J by 6 bases, leaving 10 bases between them. The CDR3 totals 13 residues. In DNA, the CDR3 is TGTGCCAGCAGTTCAATCGTCGGTCAGCCCCAGCATTTT. It codes for CASSSIVGQPQHF.

A remark on this clonotype: The junction differs from germline at one of its ends, possibly a read error. The rearrangement joins TRBV12-3 or TRBV12-4 to TRBJ2-1; TRBD2 aligns across 10 bases. The CDR3 has 15 residues. CDR3 bases: TGTGCCAGCAGCAGAAGCGGGAGGGCCGACAATGGGCAGTTCTTC. Translated, it gives CASSRSGRADNGQFF.

This clonotype was seen a few times. The rearrangement joins TRBV6-1 to TRBJ1-2; D is uncertain. Between the trimmed V and J ends, which lost 6 bases and 4 bases, there was a span of 15 bases. The CDR3 loop spans 14 amino acids. Germline lookup yields CDR1 MNHNS and CDR2 SASEGT. CDR3 DNA sequence: TGTGCCAGCAGCCCAAGCCTGGATTTCTATGGCTACACCTTC. Translated, it gives CASSPSLDFYGYTF.

The V and J genes are TRBV2 and TRBJ1-1; D remains ambiguous. The CDR3 runs 14 residues. Trimming pared 5 bases from V and 1 base from J, leaving 11 bases between. Germline V gene sequence: CDR1 SNHLY, CDR2 FYNNEI. CDR3: CASSKPAGNTEAFF. As DNA, the CDR3 is TGTGCCAGCAGTAAGCCGGCGGGGAACACTGAAGCTTTCTTT. Full variable domain (rest looked up from reference TRBV2 and TRBJ1-1): EPEVTQTPSHQVTQMGQEVILRCVPISNHLYFYWYRQILGQKVEFLVSFYNNEISEKSEIFDDQFSVERPDGSNFTLKIRSTKLEDSAMYFCASSKPAGNTEAFFGQGTRLTVV.

The V gene is TRBV5-5, the J gene TRBJ1-2; maybe TRBD1 (5 bases). This CDR3 contains 14 residues. Germline V CDR1 and CDR2: SGHKS, YYEKEE (reference sequence). Trimming shortened V by 3 bases and J by 6 bases, and 15 bases separated the two germline ends. CDR3 sequence reads: CASSYGGRVDGYTF. Here the CDR3 DNA reads TGTGCCAGCAGCTATGGTGGCAGGGTCGATGGCTACACCTTC.

J is TRBJ2-5 and V is TRBV20-1; either TRBD1 or TRBD2 may supply D (7 bases each). V lost 5 bases, J lost 5 bases, and 18 bases lay in between. Per the germline V gene, CDR1 is DFQATT and CDR2 is SNEGSKA (reference sequence). The CDR3 consists of 14 residues. This chain's CDR3 is CSAGHRGGKETQYF. The CDR3 region has the DNA TGCAGTGCTGGCCACAGGGGAGGGAAGGAGACCCAGTACTTC.

This clonotype was seen only a few times. An end of the junction does not agree with germline; a read error may underlie this. The V and J genes are TRBV7-3 and TRBJ2-2; weak D call: TRBD1 (6 bases). Germline lookup yields CDR1 SGHTA and CDR2 FQGTGA. This CDR3 is 13 amino acids long. The CDR3 sequence is CASSFTGYGELFF. Written as DNA, the CDR3 is TGTGCCAGCAGCTTCACAGGGTACGGGGAACTGTTTTTT.

The rearrangement joins TRBV20-1 to TRBJ1-2, with D unresolved. The CDR3 has 12 amino acids. V lost 6 bases, J lost 5 bases, and 13 bases lay in between. Germline V CDR1 and CDR2: DFQATT, SNEGSKA (reference sequence). The CDR3 is CSAPPGKYGYTF. CDR3 DNA sequence: TGCAGTGCCCCCCCGGGGAAGTATGGCTACACCTTC.

This clonotype was seen a handful of times. The chain links TRBV7-9 to TRBJ2-1; D remains unclear. V lost 4 bases and J 7 bases, leaving 20 bases between the germline ends. This CDR3 comprises 16 residues. Germline V gene data show CDR1 as SEHNR and CDR2 as FQNEAQ (reference sequence). CDR3 nucleotides: TGTGCCAGCAGCTCCTTGCCTGTAGGAAATAGAAATGAGCAGTTCTTC. This codes for CASSSLPVGNRNEQFF.

The chain carries TRBV24-1 and TRBJ2-5, with D unclear. V was pared by 4 bases and J by 7 bases, with 6 bases between. The CDR3 is 11 residues long. Germline V gene lookup returns CDR1 KGHDR and CDR2 SFDVKD. Here the CDR3 DNA reads TGTGCCACCAGTGACCAAAGGACCCAGTACTTC. Translating it yields CATSDQRTQYF.

This clonotype was seen a handful of times. The V and J genes are TRBV4-2 and TRBJ1-2; no clear D gene. The CDR3 loop spans 13 amino acids. V gave up 3 bases and J gave up 7 bases, with 12 bases separating them. Looked up from germline, CDR1 is LGHNA and CDR2 is YNFKEQ. This CDR3 reads CASSHGNKGGYTF. For the CDR3, the DNA is TGTGCCAGCAGCCACGGGAACAAGGGTGGCTACACCTTC.

This clonotype was seen only a few times. The chain links TRBV7-9 to TRBJ2-3, with TRBD1 as a possible D gene (5 bases). Trimming stripped 2 bases from V and 0 bases from J, with 21 bases between. The CDR3 runs 19 residues. The germline V gene encodes CDR1 SEHNR and CDR2 FQNEAQ (reference sequence). The CDR3 DNA reads TGTGCCAGCAGCTTAACTGGGGCCATCTTACTGCTTAGCACAGATACGCAGTATTTT. This codes for CASSLTGAILLLSTDTQYF.

The chain has TRBV30 and TRBJ1-1; maybe TRBD1 (6 bases). Trimming took off 4 bases at V and 1 base at J, with 16 bases between the two ends. CDR1 is GTSNPN, CDR2 SVGIG, per germline (reference sequence). This CDR3 is 15 amino acids long. As DNA, the CDR3 is TGTGCCTGGACCCCAAGGGGGGCCGGGAACACTGAAGCTTTCTTT. This translates into CAWTPRGAGNTEAFF.

The chain combines TRBV5-1 with TRBJ2-7, with 8 positions matching TRBD2. Germline V lookup: CDR1 SGHRS, CDR2 YFSETQ. The length of the CDR3 is 16 residues. Losses at the gene ends were 5 bases for V and 4 bases for J; bases not matched to a gene: 14. CDR3 region: CASRDEAGTRGYEQYF. The CDR3 DNA follows: TGCGCCAGCAGGGACGAGGCGGGGACTAGAGGTTACGAGCAGTACTTC.

Remarks on this clonotype: One end of the junction does not line up with germline, which may come from a read error. V gene TRBV6-6 combines with J gene TRBJ1-4, with D possibly matching TRBD1 (6 bases). Germline loops: CDR1 MNHNY, CDR2 SVGAGI (reference sequence). This CDR3 has 16 residues. The CDR3 is CASSSTGSATNEELFF. The CDR3 DNA reads TGTGCCAGCAGTTCTACAGGGAGTGCGACTAATGAAGAACTGTTTTTT.

Only a few counts were recorded for this clonotype. The gene calls are TRBV25-1 and TRBJ2-1, with TRBD2 identical over 7 bases. CDR1 and CDR2 from the germline V gene are MGHDK and SYGVNS. V gave up 4 bases and J gave up 4 bases; unmatched junction bases: 7. The CDR3 is made up of 15 amino acids. CDR3 amino acids: CASSGMGGWYNEQFF. In DNA form, the CDR3 reads TGTGCCAGCAGTGGAATGGGGGGGTGGTACAATGAGCAGTTCTTC. The full variable domain, with the rest looked up from reference TRBV25-1 and TRBJ2-1, is EADIYQTPRYLVIGTGKKITLECSQTMGHDKMYWYQQDPGMELHLIHYSYGVNSTEKGDLSSESTVSRIRTEHFPLTLESARPSHTSQYLCASSGMGGWYNEQFFGPGTRLTVL.

This chain joins TRBV18 and TRBJ2-1; 8 bases are shared with TRBD2. V was clipped by 2 bases and J by 7 bases; unmatched bases: 7. In germline, CDR1 is KGHSH, CDR2 LQKENI. CDR3 length: 15 residues. The CDR3 DNA follows: TGTGCCAGCTCACCATCAGCGGGAGCGCAAAATGAGCAGTTCTTC. Amino acid sequence: CASSPSAGAQNEQFF.

This clonotype was seen a few times. This chain uses TRBV6-5 with TRBJ1-1; a weak D match, TRBD1 (6 bases). The CDR3 consists of 14 residues. CDR1 is MNHEY, CDR2 SVGAGI, per germline. The V end was cut by 2 bases, the J end by 2 bases, with 9 bases between. The chain's CDR3 is CASSYVRGNTEAFF. The CDR3 bases are TGTGCCAGCAGTTACGTCAGGGGAAACACTGAAGCTTTCTTT.

Only a few counts were recorded for this clonotype. The chain uses TRBV5-1 and TRBJ2-2; D call uncertain. The germline V and J ends were trimmed by 5 bases and 0 bases, with 8 bases remaining between them. This CDR3 is 14 amino acids long. CDR1 SGHRS and CDR2 YFSETQ come from the germline V gene. The CDR3 DNA reads as TGCGCCAGCAGTAAGACTCCGAACACCGGGGAGCTGTTTTTT. Its translation is CASSKTPNTGELFF.